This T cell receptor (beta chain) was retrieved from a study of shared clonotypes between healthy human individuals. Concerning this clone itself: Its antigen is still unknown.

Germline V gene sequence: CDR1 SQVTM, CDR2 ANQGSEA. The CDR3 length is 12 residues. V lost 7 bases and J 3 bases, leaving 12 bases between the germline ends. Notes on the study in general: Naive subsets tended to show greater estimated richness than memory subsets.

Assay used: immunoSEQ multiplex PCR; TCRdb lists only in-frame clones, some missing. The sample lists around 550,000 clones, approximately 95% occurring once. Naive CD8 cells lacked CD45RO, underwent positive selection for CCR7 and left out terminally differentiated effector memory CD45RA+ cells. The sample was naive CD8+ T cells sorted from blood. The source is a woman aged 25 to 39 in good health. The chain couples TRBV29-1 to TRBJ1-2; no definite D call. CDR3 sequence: CSAQHSDYGYTF. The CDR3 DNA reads TGCAGCGCCCAACATTCTGACTATGGCTACACCTTC.